Following are 17 T cell receptor beta chains from one sample sequenced in a study of T-cell memory formation after mild COVID-19. TCRdb used MiXCR to reprocess the 5' RACE reads, holding one entry per CDR3 protein. Among around 150,000 distinct CDR3 sequences listed, roughly 31% were seen once. The sample comprised PBMCs or a T cell subset sorted from them (not recorded which). The receptors shown here come from an adult woman who had mild COVID-19 (a few samples of this study predate the infection). Cell type and time point are not known.

CDR3 protein: CASRLRERQTQYF. In DNA form, the CDR3 reads TGTGCCAGCAGATTACGGGAGCGGCAGACCCAGTACTTC. The chain combines TRBV5-4 with TRBJ2-5, with a possible D match to TRBD2 (6 bases). In germline, CDR1 is SGHNT, CDR2 YYREEE (reference sequence). There are 13 residues in the CDR3. V was trimmed by 5 bases and J by 6 bases, leaving 14 bases between them.

The chain joins TRBV7-2 to TRBJ2-1, with 10 nucleotides matching TRBD1. Germline CDR1 SGHTA, CDR2 FQGNSA. This CDR3 comprises 15 residues. V trimming: 5 bases; J trimming: 9 bases; junction bases outside the gene matches: 10. CDR3 residues: CASSITGTGAPEQFF. In DNA form, the CDR3 reads TGTGCCAGCAGCATTACCGGGACAGGGGCCCCTGAGCAGTTCTTC. The entire variable domain, with the rest obtained from reference TRBV7-2 and TRBJ2-1, is as follows: GAGVSQSPSNKVTEKGKDVELRCDPISGHTALYWYRQSLGQGLEFLIYFQGNSAPDKSGLPSDRFSAERTGGSVSTLTIQRTQQEDSAVYLCASSITGTGAPEQFFGPGTRLTVL.

This clonotype was detected only a few times. The chain links TRBV5-1 to TRBJ2-5; 7 positions agree with TRBD1. The CDR3 has 15 residues. From germline, CDR1 is SGHRS and CDR2 YFSETQ. V shed 1 base and J 3 bases; nucleotides not matched to a gene: 6. The CDR3 reads CASSLKGQSEETQYF. The CDR3 region has the DNA TGCGCCAGCAGCTTGAAGGGACAGTCGGAAGAGACCCAGTACTTC.

The chain is built from TRBV13 and TRBJ2-1, with 12 bases matching TRBD2. The CDR3 consists of 16 residues. CDR1 is PRHDT and CDR2 is FYEKMQ in the germline V gene (reference sequence). The trim removed 0 bases at V and 4 bases at J, leaving 1 base unmatched. CDR3 nucleotides: TGTGCCAGCAGCTTAGGCGGGACTAGCGGGTACAATGAGCAGTTCTTC. As protein: CASSLGGTSGYNEQFF. Looking up the rest from reference TRBV13 and TRBJ2-1 gives the full variable domain: AAGVIQSPRHLIKEKRETATLKCYPIPRHDTVYWYQQGPGQDPQFLISFYEKMQSDKGSIPDRFSAQQFSDYHSELNMSSLELGDSALYFCASSLGGTSGYNEQFFGPGTRLTVL.

The V gene is TRBV12-3 or TRBV12-4, the J gene TRBJ2-7, with 11 bases matching TRBD2. V lost 3 bases and J lost 3; bases outside the gene matches: 13. This CDR3 contains 18 residues. CDR3 protein: CASSFGVLAGALSYEQYF. CDR3 in DNA: TGTGCCAGCAGTTTTGGGGTACTAGCGGGAGCACTCAGCTACGAGCAGTACTTC.

This chain links TRBV7-3 with TRBJ2-1; D not resolved. Trimming removed 1 base at V and 8 bases at J, with 6 bases between. Looked up from germline, CDR1 is SGHTA and CDR2 is FQGTGA. This CDR3 spans 12 amino acids. CDR3 region: CASSLNEDEQFF. The DNA of the CDR3 is TGTGCCAGCAGCTTAAATGAGGATGAGCAGTTCTTC.

The rearrangement joins TRBV20-1 to TRBJ1-3; no clear D gene. Germline V gene lookup returns CDR1 DFQATT and CDR2 SNEGSKA (reference sequence). The V gene lost 1 base and the J gene lost 7 bases, with 14 bases spanning the gap. The CDR3 consists of 14 residues. The CDR3 here is CSARALVYTNTIYF. The CDR3 DNA is TGCAGTGCTAGAGCCCTCGTATACACGAACACCATATATTTT.

This clonotype occurred a few times. This chain links TRBV24-1 with TRBJ2-1, with D perhaps TRBD2 (6 bases). CDR1 and CDR2 from the germline V gene are KGHDR and SFDVKD. This CDR3 region has 13 residues. Trimming cost V 7 bases and J 8 bases, with 14 bases left between them. In DNA form, the CDR3 reads TGTGCCACCAGACAGACTGGAGGGGATGAGCAGTTCTTC. It specifies CATRQTGGDEQFF.

This clonotype has a handful of counts. The genes are TRBV4-1 and TRBJ2-7; a possible D gene is TRBD1 (6 bases). V lost 1 base to trimming and J lost 0 bases, with 13 bases between them. The CDR3 loop spans 16 amino acids. In germline, CDR1 is MGHRA, CDR2 YSYEKL. The DNA for the CDR3 is TGCGCCAGCAGCCAAGCTCCCAGGGGCAACTCCTACGAGCAGTACTTC. Protein product: CASSQAPRGNSYEQYF.

The table lists this clonotype with a few counts. This rearrangement joins TRBV7-2 to TRBJ1-1, with D unresolved. In germline, CDR1 is SGHTA, CDR2 FQGNSA. V was cut by 5 bases and J by 4 bases, with 8 bases left in between. The CDR3 has 12 amino acids. The CDR3 reads CASSPLGTEAFF. The CDR3 region has the DNA TGTGCCAGCAGCCCCTTGGGCACTGAAGCTTTCTTT.

This clonotype appeared once. This chain connects TRBV6-6 to TRBJ2-1; D is tentatively TRBD1 or TRBD2 (5 bases each). The CDR3 spans 16 residues. V was trimmed by 0 bases and J by 0 bases, leaving 9 bases between them. Germline V lookup: CDR1 MNHNY, CDR2 SVGAGI (reference sequence). The CDR3 loop is CASSYSRGSSYNEQFF. The CDR3 nucleotides read TGTGCCAGCAGTTACTCGAGGGGCAGCTCCTACAATGAGCAGTTCTTC.

This clonotype was found a few times. The V call is TRBV7-3, the J call TRBJ2-3, with a tentative D call TRBD1 (6 bases). The germline CDR1 and CDR2 sequences are SGHTA and FQGTGA. Trimming took 5 bases from V and 4 from J, leaving 16 bases between them. The CDR3 covers 15 residues. DNA of the CDR3: TGTGCCAGCAGCCAGACCGGGACATCGGCAGATACGCAGTATTTT. This sequence encodes CASSQTGTSADTQYF.

The chain's CDR3 is CASSLQAGGRKDTQYF. The CDR3 region has the DNA TGTGCCAGCAGCTTGCAAGCGGGGGGGCGGAAAGATACGCAGTATTTT. The rearrangement uses TRBV5-4 and TRBJ2-3; TRBD2 matches 10 bases. J gave up 5 bases and V 1 base, and 7 bases lay outside the gene matches. This CDR3 region has 16 residues. The germline V gene encodes CDR1 SGHNT and CDR2 YYREEE (reference sequence).

The J gene is TRBJ2-2, the V gene TRBV11-2; a possible D gene is TRBD2 (6 bases). The CDR3 consists of 16 residues. Deletions cut 2 bases from V and 4 bases from J, with 14 bases between. CDR1 is SGHAT and CDR2 is FQNNGV in the germline V gene. CDR3 sequence: CASSLLVGRGTGELFF. In nucleotides, the CDR3 is TGTGCCAGCAGCTTACTGGTCGGGCGGGGCACCGGGGAGCTGTTTTTT.

This clonotype was observed a few times. The rearrangement joins TRBV25-1 to TRBJ2-3; D is ambiguous. Trimming pared 2 bases from V and 0 bases from J, leaving 9 bases between. Germline loops: CDR1 MGHDK, CDR2 SYGVNS. The CDR3 extends over 15 amino acids. The CDR3 spells CASSEDRVSTDTQYF. The CDR3 DNA reads TGTGCCAGCAGTGAAGATCGGGTGAGCACAGATACGCAGTATTTT. The full variable domain, completed using reference TRBV25-1 and TRBJ2-3, is EADIYQTPRYLVIGTGKKITLECSQTMGHDKMYWYQQDPGMELHLIHYSYGVNSTEKGDLSSESTVSRIRTEHFPLTLESARPSHTSQYLCASSEDRVSTDTQYFGPGTRLTVL.

The V and J genes are TRBV21-1 and TRBJ2-7; the D segment call TRBD1 is taken from the table without a DNA check. TRBV21-1 is a listed pseudogene. The CDR3 contains 16 residues. The DNA of the CDR3 is TGTGCCAGCAGCTTTCCCGGGACAGGTCTCTCCTACGAGCAGTACTTC. Protein sequence: CASSFPGTGLSYEQYF.

This clonotype is medium-sized in the sample. This sequence joins TRBV5-6 and TRBJ2-7, with TRBD2 matching 12 bases. The CDR3 sequence is 16 residues long. Germline V gene data show CDR1 as SGHDT and CDR2 as YYEEEE. Trimming at V came to 4 bases and at J to 3 bases, leaving 8 bases not matched to a gene. In DNA, the CDR3 is TGTGCCAGCAGCGGGGGACTAGCGGGTCGCTTCTACGAGCAGTACTTC. Translating gives CASSGGLAGRFYEQYF.